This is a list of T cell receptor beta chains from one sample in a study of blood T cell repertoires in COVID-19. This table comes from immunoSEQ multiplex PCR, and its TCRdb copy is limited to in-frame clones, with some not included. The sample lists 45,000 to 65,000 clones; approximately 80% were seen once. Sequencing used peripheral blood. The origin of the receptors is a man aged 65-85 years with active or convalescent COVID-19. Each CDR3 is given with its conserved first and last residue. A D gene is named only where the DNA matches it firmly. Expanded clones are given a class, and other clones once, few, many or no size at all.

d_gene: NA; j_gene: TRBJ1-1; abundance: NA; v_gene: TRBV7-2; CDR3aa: CASSWKTTVLIFSDTEAFF; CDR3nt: TGTGCCAGCAGCTGGAAGACGACAGTCCTAATTTTCTCGGACACTGAAGCTTTCTTT
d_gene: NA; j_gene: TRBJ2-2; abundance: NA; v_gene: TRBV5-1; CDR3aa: CASSLASQGGGELFF; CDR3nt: TGCGCCAGCAGCTTAGCTTCACAGGGTGGCGGGGAGCTGTTTTTT
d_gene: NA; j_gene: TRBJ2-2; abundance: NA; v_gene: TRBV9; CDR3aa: CASSVVAGSNTGELFF; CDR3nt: TGTGCCAGCAGCGTAGTGGCGGGATCGAACACCGGGGAGCTGTTTTTT
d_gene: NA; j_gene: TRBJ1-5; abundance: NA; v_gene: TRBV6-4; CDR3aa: CASSEIANQPQHF; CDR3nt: TGTGCCAGCAGCGAGATAGCAAATCAGCCCCAGCATTTT
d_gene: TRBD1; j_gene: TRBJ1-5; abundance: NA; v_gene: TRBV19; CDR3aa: CASSPGQGEIFYSNQPQHF; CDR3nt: TGTGCCAGTAGCCCTGGACAGGGAGAAATTTTTTATAGCAATCAGCCCCAGCATTTT
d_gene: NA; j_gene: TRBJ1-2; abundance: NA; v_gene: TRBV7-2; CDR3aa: CASSLGRTKGYTF; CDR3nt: TGTGCCAGCAGCTTAGGACGGACTAAGGGCTACACCTTC
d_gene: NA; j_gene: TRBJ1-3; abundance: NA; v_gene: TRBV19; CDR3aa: CASSHGSGNTIYF; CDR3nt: TGTGCCAGTAGTCACGGGTCTGGAAACACCATATATTTT
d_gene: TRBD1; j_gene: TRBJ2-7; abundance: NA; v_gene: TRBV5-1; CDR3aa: CASSLDGTGYYEQYF; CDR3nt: TGCGCCAGCAGCTTGGACGGGACAGGGTACTACGAGCAGTACTTC
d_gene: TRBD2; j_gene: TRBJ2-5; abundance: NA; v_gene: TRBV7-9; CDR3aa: CASSLTGGETQYF; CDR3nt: TGTGCCAGCAGCTTAACCGGGGGGGAGACCCAGTACTTC
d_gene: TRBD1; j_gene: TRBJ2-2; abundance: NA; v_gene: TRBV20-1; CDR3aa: CSATGTGELFF; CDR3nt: TGCAGTGCGACAGGGACCGGGGAGCTGTTTTTT
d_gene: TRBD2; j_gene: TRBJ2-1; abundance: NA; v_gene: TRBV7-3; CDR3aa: CASSIYHRLATPGNEQFF; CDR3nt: TGTGCCAGCAGCATTTACCACCGACTAGCGACTCCTGGGAATGAGCAGTTCTTC
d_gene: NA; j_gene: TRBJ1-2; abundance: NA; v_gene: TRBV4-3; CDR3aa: CASSQDASVTNYGYTF; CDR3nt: TGCGCCAGCAGCCAAGATGCCAGCGTTACTAACTATGGCTACACCTTC
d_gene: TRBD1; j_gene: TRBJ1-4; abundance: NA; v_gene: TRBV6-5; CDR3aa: CASSRDRGNEKLFF; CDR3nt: TGTGCCAGCAGTCGGGACAGGGGGAATGAAAAACTGTTTTTT
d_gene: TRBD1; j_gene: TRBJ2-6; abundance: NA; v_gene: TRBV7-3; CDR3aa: CASSLTGTAISGANVLTF; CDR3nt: TGTGCCAGCAGCTTAACCGGGACAGCCATCTCTGGGGCCAACGTCCTGACTTTC
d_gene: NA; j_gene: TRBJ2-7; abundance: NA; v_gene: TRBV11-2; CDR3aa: CASSITGTSIYEQYF; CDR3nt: TGTGCCAGCAGCATCACCGGGACAAGCATCTACGAGCAGTACTTC
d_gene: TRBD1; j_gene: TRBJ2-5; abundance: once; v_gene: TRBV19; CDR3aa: CASSINRGRAETQYF; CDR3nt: TGTGCCAGTAGTATAAACAGGGGGCGGGCAGAGACCCAGTACTTC
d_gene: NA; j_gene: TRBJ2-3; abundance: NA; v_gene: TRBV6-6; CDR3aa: CASSLGGASTDTQYF; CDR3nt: TGTGCCAGCAGTCTCGGGGGTGCTAGCACAGATACGCAGTATTTT
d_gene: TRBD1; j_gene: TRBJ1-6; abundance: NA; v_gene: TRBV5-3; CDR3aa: CARSAACGTGSLGSYNSPLHF; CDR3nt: TGTGCCAGAAGCGCAGCCTGTGGGACAGGTTCCCTTGGGTCCTATAATTCACCCCTCCACTTT
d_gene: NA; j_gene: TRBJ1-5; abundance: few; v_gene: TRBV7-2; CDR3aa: CASSPGSNQPQHF; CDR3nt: TGTGCCAGCAGCCCGGGTAGCAATCAGCCCCAGCATTTT
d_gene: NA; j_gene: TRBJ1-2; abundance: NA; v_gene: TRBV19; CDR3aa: CASSHRGGIYGYTF; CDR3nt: TGTGCCAGTAGTCACCGAGGCGGGATCTATGGCTACACCTTC
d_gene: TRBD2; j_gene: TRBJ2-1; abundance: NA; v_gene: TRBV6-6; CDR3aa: CASSYGRATYNEQFF; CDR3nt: TGTGCCAGCAGTTACGGGAGGGCCACTTACAATGAGCAGTTCTTC
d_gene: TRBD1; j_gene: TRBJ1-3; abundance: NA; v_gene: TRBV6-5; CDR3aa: CAGGTGFTGNTIYF; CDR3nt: TGTGCCGGGGGGACAGGGTTTACTGGAAACACCATATATTTT
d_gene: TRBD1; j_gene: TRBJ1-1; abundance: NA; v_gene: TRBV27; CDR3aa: CASSSVLDRSEAFF; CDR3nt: TGTGCCAGCAGCTCCGTTTTGGACAGGTCTGAAGCTTTCTTT
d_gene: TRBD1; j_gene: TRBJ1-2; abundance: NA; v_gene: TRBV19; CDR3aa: CASSIGSRGLNGYTF; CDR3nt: TGTGCCAGTAGTATAGGGAGCAGGGGGCTAAATGGCTACACCTTC
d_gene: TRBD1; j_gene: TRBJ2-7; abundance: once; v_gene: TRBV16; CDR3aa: CASSQPTGAEQYF; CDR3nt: TGTGCCAGCAGCCAACCGACAGGGGCCGAGCAGTACTTC
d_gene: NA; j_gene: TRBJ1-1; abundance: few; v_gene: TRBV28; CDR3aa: CASGGSAPEPEAFF; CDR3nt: TGTGCCAGCGGTGGCAGCGCGCCGGAGCCCGAAGCTTTCTTT
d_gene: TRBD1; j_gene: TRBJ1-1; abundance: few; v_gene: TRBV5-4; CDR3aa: CASSLDRVLFGEAFF; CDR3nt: TGTGCCAGCAGCTTAGACAGGGTCTTATTCGGTGAAGCTTTCTTT
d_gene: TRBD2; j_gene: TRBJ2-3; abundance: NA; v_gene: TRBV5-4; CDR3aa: CASSFQRGSITDTQYF; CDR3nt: TGTGCCAGCAGCTTTCAGCGGGGCTCAATAACAGATACGCAGTATTTT
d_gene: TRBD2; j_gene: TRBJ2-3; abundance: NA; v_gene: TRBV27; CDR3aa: CASRHTSGGTDTQYF; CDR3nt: TGTGCCAGCAGACACACTAGCGGGGGCACAGATACGCAGTATTTT
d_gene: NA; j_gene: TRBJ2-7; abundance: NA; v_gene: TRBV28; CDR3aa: CASSFPGQGLYEQYF; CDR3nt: TGTGCCAGCAGTTTCCCCGGCCAGGGACTCTACGAGCAGTACTTC
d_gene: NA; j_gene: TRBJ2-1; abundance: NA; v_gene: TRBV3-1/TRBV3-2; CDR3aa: CASSYRDLGEQFF; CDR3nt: TGTGCCAGCAGCTACAGGGATCTGGGTGAGCAGTTCTTC
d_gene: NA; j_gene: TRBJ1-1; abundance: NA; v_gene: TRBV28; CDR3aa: CASSLRDMNTEAFF; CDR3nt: TGTGCCAGCAGTCTCAGGGATATGAACACTGAAGCTTTCTTT
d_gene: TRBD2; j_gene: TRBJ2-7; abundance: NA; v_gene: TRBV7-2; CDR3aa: CASSFSSGGGRAYEQYF; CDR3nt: TGTGCCAGCAGCTTCTCCAGCGGGGGGGGAAGGGCCTACGAGCAGTACTTC
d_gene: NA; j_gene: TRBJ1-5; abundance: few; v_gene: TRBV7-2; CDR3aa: CASSLEYSQPQHF; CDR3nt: TGTGCCAGCAGCTTAGAGTATAGTCAGCCCCAGCATTTT
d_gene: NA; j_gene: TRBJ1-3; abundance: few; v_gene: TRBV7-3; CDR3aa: CASSGGGGNTIYF; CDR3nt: TGTGCCAGCAGCGGCGGGGGTGGAAACACCATATATTTT
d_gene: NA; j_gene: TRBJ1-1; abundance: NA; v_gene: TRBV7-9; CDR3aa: CASSFGQGDTEAFF; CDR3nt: TGTGCCAGCAGCTTCGGCCAAGGGGACACTGAAGCTTTCTTT
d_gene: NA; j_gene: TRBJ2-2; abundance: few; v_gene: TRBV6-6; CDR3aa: CASGQGASTGELFF; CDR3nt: TGTGCCAGCGGGCAAGGCGCGAGCACCGGGGAGCTGTTTTTT
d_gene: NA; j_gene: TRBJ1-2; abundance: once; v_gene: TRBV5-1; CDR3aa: CASSLREDYGYTF; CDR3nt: TGCGCCAGCAGCTTGCGGGAGGACTATGGCTACACCTTC
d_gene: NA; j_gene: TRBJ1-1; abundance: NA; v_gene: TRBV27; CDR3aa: CASRINRDTYEAFF; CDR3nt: TGTGCCAGCAGGATAAACCGGGACACCTATGAAGCTTTCTTT
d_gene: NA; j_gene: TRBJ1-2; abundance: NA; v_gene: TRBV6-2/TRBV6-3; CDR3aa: CASSYQQVVARGYTF; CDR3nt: TGTGCCAGCAGTTACCAACAGGTGGTGGCAAGGGGCTACACCTTC
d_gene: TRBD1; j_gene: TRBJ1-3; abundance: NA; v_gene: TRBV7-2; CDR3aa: CASSPYRGSGNTIYF; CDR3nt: TGTGCCAGCAGCCCTTACAGGGGTTCTGGAAACACCATATATTTT